This is a list of T cell receptor beta chains from one sample in a study of HIV-infected patients and healthy controls. TCRdb fed the 5' RACE reads into MiXCR, producing one record per CDR3 protein. Here the sample spans about 5,800 distinct CDR3 sequences, 10% being singletons. The material sequenced was blood, taken before antiretroviral therapy. All receptors come from an adult with HIV infection. Both conserved end residues are part of each CDR3. Each record gives: clone size, V gene, D gene, J gene, CDR3 protein, CDR3 DNA. The D gene is left open where the match is weak. Rows may omit the clone size; those that give it use once, few, many or a size class.

>NA|TRBV14|NA|TRBJ2-1
CASSQEMASLEQFF
TGTGCCAGCAGCCAAGAGATGGCGAGCCTGGAGCAGTTCTTC
>medium-sized|TRBV11-2|NA|TRBJ1-6
CASSSGYSNSPLHF
TGTGCCAGCAGCTCCGGATACAGTAATTCACCCCTCCACTTT
>few|TRBV7-6|NA|TRBJ2-1
CASSYTAASYNEQFF
TGTGCCAGCAGCTACACAGCCGCCTCCTACAATGAGCAGTTCTTC
>NA|TRBV12-3/TRBV12-4|NA|TRBJ2-2
CASSRLSTYTGELFF
TGTGCCAGCAGCAGACTCTCAACTTACACCGGGGAGCTGTTTTTT
>medium-sized|TRBV7-9|NA|TRBJ1-1
CASSSFIYPNTEAFF
TGTGCCAGCAGCTCTTTTATATATCCCAACACTGAAGCTTTCTTT
>many|TRBV18|NA|TRBJ2-3
CASSPLTASTDTQYF
TGTGCCAGCTCACCCTTGACTGCTAGCACAGATACGCAGTATTTT
>NA|TRBV19|TRBD2|TRBJ2-1
CASTSGGPNEQFF
TGTGCCAGTACTAGCGGGGGACCCAATGAGCAGTTCTTC
>medium-sized|TRBV2|NA|TRBJ2-5
CASIQKETQYF
TGTGCCAGCATTCAGAAAGAGACCCAGTACTTC
>medium-sized|TRBV14|NA|TRBJ1-1
CASSGQGYTEAFF
TGTGCCAGTTCGGGGCAGGGCTACACTGAAGCTTTCTTT
>NA|TRBV28|NA|TRBJ1-5
CASSSPALNQPQHF
TGTGCCAGCAGTTCCCCCGCCCTCAATCAGCCCCAGCATTTT
>few|TRBV2|TRBD1|TRBJ1-2
CASSEGTASSYGYTF
TGTGCCAGCAGTGAGGGGACAGCTTCGAGCTATGGCTACACCTTC
>NA|TRBV11-1|NA|TRBJ2-2
CASSLVATYTGELFF
TGTGCCAGCAGCTTAGTTGCCACCTACACCGGGGAGCTGTTTTTT
>medium-sized|TRBV7-9|NA|TRBJ1-1
CASSPQNTEAFF
TGTGCCAGCAGCCCCCAGAACACTGAAGCTTTCTTT
>NA|TRBV7-9|NA|TRBJ2-2
CASSLLSKTGLSLTGELFF
TGTGCCAGCAGCTTACTTTCCAAGACGGGGTTGTCTCTCACCGGGGAGCTGTTTTTT
>medium-sized|TRBV20-1|NA|TRBJ1-4
CSATLGTEKLFF
TGCAGTGCTACCCTGGGGACGGAAAAACTGTTTTTT
>medium-sized|TRBV7-3|NA|TRBJ2-5
CASSLRPSTRLGTQYF
TGTGCCAGCAGCTTACGGCCCTCAACTAGGCTCGGGACCCAGTACTTC
>few|TRBV19|NA|TRBJ2-1
CASSPFFGYNEQFF
TGTGCCAGTAGCCCCTTTTTCGGGTACAATGAGCAGTTCTTC
>medium-sized|TRBV14|TRBD2|TRBJ2-1
CASSPRDSGLYNEQFF
TGTGCCAGCAGCCCCCGGGATAGCGGGCTCTACAATGAGCAGTTCTTC
>few|TRBV18|TRBD1|TRBJ1-3
CASSRSIPGTAPDSSGNTIYF
TGTGCCAGCTCTCGATCGATACCCGGGACAGCACCCGATTCCTCTGGAAACACCATATATTTT
>NA|TRBV7-2|NA|TRBJ1-6
CASSRMRVSPLHF
TGTGCCAGCAGTCGGATGAGGGTTTCACCCCTCCACTTT
>medium-sized|TRBV28|NA|TRBJ2-3
CASFEGGKRNTQYF
TGTGCCAGCTTCGAGGGAGGCAAGAGGAATACGCAGTATTTT
>medium-sized|TRBV29-1|TRBD2|TRBJ2-7
CSAGGGHYEQYF
TGCAGCGCCGGGGGGGGACACTACGAGCAGTACTTC
>medium-sized|TRBV29-1|NA|TRBJ1-2
CSVSRDYGYTF
TGCAGCGTTAGCAGGGACTATGGCTACACCTTC
>large|TRBV12-2|NA|TRBJ1-5
CASRFLGPGGNQPQHF
TGTGCAAGTCGTTTCCTGGGCCCGGGGGGCAATCAGCCCCAGCATTTT
>NA|TRBV2|NA|TRBJ1-5
CASSEVVTDNQPQHF
TGTGCCAGCAGTGAAGTCGTAACAGACAATCAGCCCCAGCATTTT
>NA|TRBV19|NA|TRBJ1-5
CASSTQVNQPQHF
TGTGCCAGTAGCACACAGGTGAATCAGCCCCAGCATTTT
>medium-sized|TRBV4-2|TRBD2|TRBJ2-3
CASSRIAGGLLDTQYF
TGTGCCAGCAGCCGTATAGCGGGGGGACTCCTGGATACGCAGTATTTT
>many|TRBV11-2|NA|TRBJ1-1
CASSSRGWNEAFF
TGTGCCAGCAGCTCCCGGGGGTGGAATGAAGCTTTCTTT
>few|TRBV6-6|TRBD1|TRBJ2-6
CASSYSGTGGAWANVLTF
TGTGCCAGCAGTTACTCCGGGACAGGGGGCGCCTGGGCCAACGTCCTGACTTTC
>many|TRBV28|TRBD1|TRBJ2-3
CASSLYSQGSYTQYF
TGTGCCAGCAGTTTATACTCACAGGGGTCTTATACGCAGTATTTT
>many|TRBV6-5|NA|TRBJ1-3
CASSPRSLSGNTIYF
TGTGCCAGCAGTCCTAGGTCGCTCTCTGGAAACACCATATATTTT
>NA|TRBV3-1|TRBD1|TRBJ1-2
CASSQPTGSNYGYTF
TGTGCCAGCAGCCAGCCGACAGGGAGTAACTATGGCTACACCTTC
>NA|TRBV19|NA|TRBJ1-4
CASSPRGATNEKLFF
TGTGCCAGTAGTCCCCGGGGTGCAACTAATGAAAAACTGTTTTTT
>few|TRBV28|TRBD1|TRBJ2-3
CASSRQQGATDTQYF
TGTGCCAGCAGCCGTCAACAGGGGGCCACAGATACGCAGTATTTT
>medium-sized|TRBV20-1|NA|TRBJ2-3
CSAPRPGALTDTQYF
TGCAGTGCCCCGCGGCCGGGAGCCCTCACAGATACGCAGTATTTT
>many|TRBV15|NA|TRBJ1-2
CATSRLRETVLTNYGYTF
TGTGCCACCAGCAGACTCAGGGAGACCGTATTGACTAACTATGGCTACACCTTC
>many|TRBV5-4|TRBD1|TRBJ1-2
CASSSYRGDGYTF
TGTGCCAGCAGCTCCTACAGGGGTGATGGCTACACCTTC
>medium-sized|TRBV7-2|NA|TRBJ1-5
CASSFNRARNQPQHF
TGTGCCAGCAGCTTTAATAGGGCGAGGAATCAGCCCCAGCATTTT
>medium-sized|TRBV6-5|NA|TRBJ1-1
CASRRSGDGNTEAFF
TGTGCCAGCAGGCGTTCGGGGGATGGGAACACTGAAGCTTTCTTT
>medium-sized|TRBV2|NA|TRBJ1-4
CASSERAALNEKLFF
TGTGCCAGCAGTGAAAGGGCAGCCCTTAATGAAAAACTGTTTTTT
>medium-sized|TRBV20-1|TRBD1|TRBJ2-1
CSARSQGQGNEQFF
TGCAGTGCTAGAAGCCAAGGACAGGGCAATGAGCAGTTCTTC
>medium-sized|TRBV20-1|NA|TRBJ2-7
CSASRDTGYEQYF
TGCAGTGCTAGCCGGGACACAGGCTACGAGCAGTACTTC
>medium-sized|TRBV19|TRBD2|TRBJ2-3
CASRPLAGRQGDTQYF
TGTGCCAGTAGACCTCTAGCGGGGCGCCAGGGAGATACGCAGTATTTT
>NA|TRBV20-1|TRBD1|TRBJ1-1
CSASTGVANTEAFF
TGCAGTGCTTCCACAGGGGTTGCGAACACTGAAGCTTTCTTT
>once|TRBV6-5|NA|TRBJ1-5
CASSYLGRNQPQHF
TGTGCCAGCAGTTACCTGGGACGCAATCAGCCCCAGCATTTT
>NA|TRBV7-2|NA|TRBJ2-1
CASSPWGDNEQFF
TGTGCCAGCAGCCCCTGGGGGGACAATGAGCAGTTCTTC
>medium-sized|TRBV10-2|NA|TRBJ1-5
CASSLDRVNQPQHF
TGCGCCAGCAGCCTGGACAGAGTCAATCAGCCCCAGCATTTT
>medium-sized|TRBV21-1|NA|TRBJ2-7
CASSKNRSSYEQYF
TGTGCCAGCAGCAAGAACAGAAGCTCCTACGAGCAGTACTTC
>once|TRBV28|NA|TRBJ2-1
CASSLLRVRGDEQFF
TGTGCCAGCAGTTTACTCCGGGTTCGCGGGGATGAGCAGTTCTTC
>large|TRBV29-1|NA|TRBJ2-7
CSATPGNSYEQYF
TGCAGCGCCACTCCGGGAAACTCCTACGAGCAGTACTTC
>NA|TRBV5-1|TRBD1|TRBJ2-1
CASSIRDRGYNEQFF
TGCGCCAGCAGCATCCGGGACAGGGGCTACAATGAGCAGTTCTTC
>NA|TRBV12-3/TRBV12-4|NA|TRBJ1-1
CASSPRGNTESFF
TGTGCCAGCAGCCCCCGAGGGAACACTGAATCTTTCTTT